The 19 T cell receptor beta chains reported below all come from one sample, sequenced in a study of identical twins. From the 5' RACE reads, TCRdb called clonotypes with MiXCR, one entry per CDR3 protein. The table records 500,000 or so distinct CDR3 sequences, 20% to 25% of them present only once. These records were also assigned to another study, of T cells expressing NK-cell markers.

Sample: CD4+ T cells sorted from blood. Every receptor here comes from a woman in her late teens or twenties in good health.

The chain employs TRBV7-6 and TRBJ1-6; no firm D call. This CDR3 is built from 14 residues. V was cut by 0 bases and J by 7 bases, with 7 bases left in between. Germline V gives CDR1 SGHVS, CDR2 FNYEAQ. This CDR3 reads CASSLAVRNSPLHF. The DNA of the CDR3 is TGTGCCAGCAGCTTAGCTGTCAGAAATTCACCCCTCCACTTT.

V usage is TRBV12-3 or TRBV12-4 and J usage is TRBJ1-1, with 8 bases fitting TRBD1. The CDR3 runs to 15 residues. The V gene end was trimmed by 6 bases and the J gene end by 4 bases; junction bases not matched to a gene: 10. The CDR3 loop reads CASSNFQGAGTEAFF. Written as DNA, the CDR3 is TGTGCCAGCAGCAACTTCCAGGGGGCTGGCACTGAAGCTTTCTTT.

This clonotype showed up many times. The J gene is TRBJ2-2, the V gene TRBV24-1, with D possibly being TRBD1 (6 bases). The germline CDR1 and CDR2 sequences are KGHDR and SFDVKD. The CDR3 has 15 residues. Trimming left V 4 bases short and J 2 bases short, with 10 bases between. The CDR3 DNA follows: TGTGCCACCAGTGACCGGGACACTAACACCGGGGAGCTGTTTTTT. Amino acid sequence: CATSDRDTNTGELFF.

The genes are TRBV18 and TRBJ2-1; D tentatively reads TRBD1 or TRBD2 (5 bases each). The CDR3 runs 13 residues. The germline V gene encodes CDR1 KGHSH and CDR2 LQKENI. Trimming left V 2 bases short and J 6 bases short, with 8 bases between. CDR3: CASSPRGVNEQFF. The CDR3, as DNA: TGTGCCAGCTCACCAAGAGGGGTCAATGAGCAGTTCTTC.

This clonotype was seen at least ten times. This chain connects TRBV7-2 to TRBJ2-1, with D possibly being TRBD1 (6 bases). This CDR3 is built from 13 residues. V was shortened by 4 bases and J by 4 bases, with 8 bases between the two germline ends. Per the germline V gene, CDR1 is SGHTA and CDR2 is FQGNSA. The CDR3 DNA follows: TGTGCCAGCAGCTCAGGGGCTTACAATGAGCAGTTCTTC. Translation: CASSSGAYNEQFF.

This clonotype was found a few times. This chain joins TRBV5-1 and TRBJ2-5; tentative D call: TRBD2 (6 bases). The CDR3 contains 15 residues. CDR1 is SGHRS, CDR2 YFSETQ, per germline. The germline V and J ends were trimmed by 6 bases and 1 base, with 16 bases remaining between them. CDR3 protein: CASMDSWDFQETQYF. Here the CDR3 DNA reads TGCGCCAGCATGGACTCTTGGGACTTCCAAGAGACCCAGTACTTC.

The table lists this clonotype with a few counts. The chain uses TRBV7-9 and TRBJ1-1, with 9 nucleotides matching TRBD1. With 6 bases clipped from V and 1 base from J, the junction kept 6 bases outside the gene matches. In germline, CDR1 is SEHNR, CDR2 FQNEAQ (reference sequence). The CDR3 covers 15 residues. The CDR3 nucleotides are TGTGCCAGCAGTGACAGGGGGGAGCGGAACACTGAAGCTTTCTTT. It yields the protein CASSDRGERNTEAFF.

In DNA form, the CDR3 reads TGTGCCAGCAGGTTTCAGAATCGGGGAAACGGGCAGTTCTTC. Protein: CASRFQNRGNGQFF. This chain uses TRBV12-3 or TRBV12-4 with TRBJ2-1; possibly TRBD2 for D (5 bases). V was trimmed by 6 bases and J by 12 bases, leaving 21 bases between them. This CDR3 comprises 14 residues.

The V call is TRBV20-1, the J call TRBJ1-6; D ambiguous. This CDR3 has 16 residues. CDR1 is DFQATT and CDR2 is SNEGSKA in the germline V gene (reference sequence). Trimming stripped 0 bases from V and 3 bases from J, with 12 bases between. The CDR3 loop reads CSARDFGRLYNSPLHF. The CDR3 bases are TGCAGTGCTAGAGATTTTGGGCGGCTCTATAATTCACCCCTCCACTTT.

Only a few counts were recorded for this clonotype. The V call is TRBV20-1, the J call TRBJ2-1; D unresolved. The V end lost 7 bases, the J end lost 4 bases, and 14 bases lay between the germline ends. The CDR3 length is 13 residues. Germline values: CDR1 DFQATT, CDR2 SNEGSKA (reference sequence). The CDR3 nucleotides read TGCAGTGTTATAGCCGAATATTACAATGAGCAGTTCTTC. This gives the protein CSVIAEYYNEQFF.

This clonotype was detected only a few times. The chain couples TRBV5-1 to TRBJ2-2; D gene unclear. The CDR3 contains 15 residues. Trimming cost V 0 bases and J 6 bases, with 12 bases left between them. Per germline, CDR1 SGHRS and CDR2 YFSETQ. The CDR3 is CASSLDQSGAGELFF. For the CDR3, the DNA is TGCGCCAGCAGCTTGGACCAATCAGGAGCCGGGGAGCTGTTTTTT.

The chain recombines TRBV6-2 or TRBV6-3 with TRBJ2-7, with D possibly being TRBD2 (6 bases). V lost 2 bases, J lost 9 bases, and 14 bases lay in between. The V gene's germline CDR1 is MNHEY and CDR2 SVGEGT. This CDR3 is 13 amino acids long. The DNA for the CDR3 is TGTGCCAGCAGTTACGTACAGGTCGGGGGGCAGTACTTC. Encoded protein: CASSYVQVGGQYF.

The chain has TRBV9 and TRBJ2-2; 9 positions match TRBD2. J was trimmed by 4 bases and V by 3 bases; bases with no gene match: 4. This CDR3 is 15 amino acids long. Germline-derived CDR1 and CDR2 are SGDLS and YYNGEE. DNA for the CDR3: TGTGCCAGCAGCGGCAGCGGGGGGACCACCGGGGAGCTGTTTTTT. Translation: CASSGSGGTTGELFF.

The CDR3 reads CATSPTANYGYTF. CDR3 nucleotide sequence: TGCGCCACTAGCCCGACAGCTAACTATGGCTACACCTTC. The chain uses TRBV5-1 and TRBJ1-2; possible D gene TRBD1, 5 bases. V lost 9 bases, J lost 0 bases, and 12 bases lay in between. This CDR3 has 13 residues. Germline loops: CDR1 SGHRS, CDR2 YFSETQ.

The rearrangement uses TRBV4-3 and TRBJ2-2; D possibly uses TRBD1 or TRBD2 (6 bases each). This CDR3 spans 16 amino acids. V lost 0 bases, J lost 4 bases, and 12 bases lay in between. Germline assignment: CDR1 LGHNA and CDR2 YSLEER. The CDR3 DNA follows: TGCGCCAGCAGCCAAGAGGGGGGCTACGCCACCGGGGAGCTGTTTTTT. Its protein is CASSQEGGYATGELFF.

This clonotype turned up a few times. This rearrangement joins TRBV12-3 or TRBV12-4 to TRBJ1-1, with 11 bases fitting TRBD1. V gave up 5 bases and J gave up 3 bases; unmatched junction bases: 8. This CDR3 region has 16 residues. The CDR3 protein is CASSRSSGQGDTEAFF. The DNA of the CDR3 is TGTGCCAGCAGTCGTTCCTCGGGACAGGGGGACACTGAAGCTTTCTTT.

The rearrangement uses TRBV5-1 and TRBJ2-1; D might be TRBD1 (5 bases). Trimming took off 4 bases at V and 0 bases at J, with 17 bases between the two ends. This CDR3 comprises 17 residues. The germline gives CDR1 SGHRS, CDR2 YFSETQ. The CDR3 bases are TGCGCCAGCAGCCCCAGACAGACGAAAAGCTCCTACAATGAGCAGTTCTTC. Translation gives CASSPRQTKSSYNEQFF.

Many counts were recorded for this clonotype. The gene calls are TRBV10-3 and TRBJ1-1, with TRBD1 as a possible D gene (5 bases). The CDR3 totals 13 residues. CDR1 is ENHRY, CDR2 SYGVKD, per germline. Trimming stripped 5 bases from V and 1 base from J, with 8 bases between. The CDR3 nucleotides are TGTGCCATCAGTACCGGGGGGAACACTGAAGCTTTCTTT. It specifies CAISTGGNTEAFF.

The chain couples TRBV4-3 to TRBJ1-2; D call uncertain. The V end lost 0 bases, the J end lost 4 bases, and 15 bases lay between the germline ends. CDR3 size: 16 residues. Germline CDR1 is LGHNA and CDR2 is YSLEER. The CDR3 bases are TGCGCCAGCAGCCAAGAACCTCCGTCGGCGGCCTATGGCTACACCTTC. Its translation is CASSQEPPSAAYGYTF.